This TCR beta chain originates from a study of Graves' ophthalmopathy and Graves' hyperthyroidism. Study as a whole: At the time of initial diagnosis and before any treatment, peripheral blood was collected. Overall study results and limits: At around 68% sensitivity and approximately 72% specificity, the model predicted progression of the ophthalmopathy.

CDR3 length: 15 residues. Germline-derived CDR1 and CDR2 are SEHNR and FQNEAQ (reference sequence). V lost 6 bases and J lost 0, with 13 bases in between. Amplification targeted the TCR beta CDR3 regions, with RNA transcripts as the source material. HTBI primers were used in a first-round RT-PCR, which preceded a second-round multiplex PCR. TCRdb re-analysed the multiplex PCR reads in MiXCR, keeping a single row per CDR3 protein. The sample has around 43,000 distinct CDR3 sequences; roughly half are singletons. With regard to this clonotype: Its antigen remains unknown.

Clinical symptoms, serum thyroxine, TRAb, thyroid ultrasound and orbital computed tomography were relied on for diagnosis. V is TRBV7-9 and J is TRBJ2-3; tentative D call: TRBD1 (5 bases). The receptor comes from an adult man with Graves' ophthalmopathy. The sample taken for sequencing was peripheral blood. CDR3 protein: CASSEGVGSTDTQYF. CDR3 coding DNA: TGTGCCAGCAGTGAAGGGGTGGGCAGCACAGATACGCAGTATTTT. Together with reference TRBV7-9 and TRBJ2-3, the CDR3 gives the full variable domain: DTGVSQNPRHKITKRGQNVTFRCDPISEHNRLYWYRQTLGQGPEFLTYFQNEAQLEKSRLLSDRFSAERPKGSFSTLEIQRTEQGDSAMYLCASSEGVGSTDTQYFGPGTRLTVL.